A single sample gave rise to the 29 T cell receptor beta chains below, sequenced in a study of graft-versus-host responses after intestinal transplantation. Sequenced by immunoSEQ multiplex PCR; TCRdb stores in-frame clones only, minus some. The sample has approximately 90,000 clones; roughly 80% are singletons. Their specific antigens are unknown. The material sequenced was unstimulated CD4+ T cells sorted from spleen or lymph node cells, taken before intestinal transplant. These receptors came from a human donor who received an intestinal transplant.

This clone appeared once. The chain combines TRBV11-2 with TRBJ2-6; D is possibly TRBD2 (6 bases). This CDR3 region has 16 residues. Trimming left V 3 bases short and J 0 bases short, with 9 bases between. Germline V gene sequence: CDR1 SGHAT, CDR2 FQNNGV. The CDR3 loop is CASSFGGTSGANVLTF. CDR3 bases: TGTGCCAGCAGCTTTGGAGGGACCTCTGGGGCCAACGTCCTGACTTTC.

V is TRBV29-1 and J is TRBJ2-5; TRBD1 matches 7 bases. The V segment lost 3 bases and the J segment 5 bases; nucleotides outside the gene matches: 9. The CDR3 is 14 residues long. In germline, CDR1 is SQVTM, CDR2 ANQGSEA. DNA for the CDR3: TGCAGCGTTGAGAGGAGACAGGGTGGGGAGACCCAGTACTTC. Translating gives CSVERRQGGETQYF.

This chain joins TRBV7-8 and TRBJ2-1; 7 bases agree with TRBD1. Germline V lookup: CDR1 SGHVS, CDR2 FQNEAQ. CDR3 length: 15 residues. Trimming at V came to 2 bases and at J to 2 bases, leaving 3 bases not matched to a gene. CDR3 protein: CASSLRGRAYNEQFF. The CDR3 nucleotides read TGTGCCAGCAGCTTAAGGGGGCGGGCCTACAATGAGCAGTTCTTC.

This chain links TRBV9 with TRBJ2-3; a weak D match, TRBD2 (5 bases). Per the germline V gene, CDR1 is SGDLS and CDR2 is YYNGEE. This CDR3 comprises 13 residues. The germline V and J ends were trimmed by 3 bases and 1 base, with 6 bases remaining between them. The CDR3 DNA reads as TGTGCCAGCAGCGACGGGGGCACAGATACGCAGTATTTT. Its protein product is CASSDGGTDTQYF.

Regarding this clone: The CDR3 end shows no conserved phenylalanine or tryptophan, and so a read error is likely. V and J are TRBV28 and TRBJ2-7; 9 bases align to TRBD2. Germline lookup yields CDR1 MDHEN and CDR2 SYDVKM. This CDR3 contains 14 residues. J lost 0 bases, V lost 6 bases, and 3 bases had no gene match. The CDR3 DNA follows: TGTGCCAGCAGGAGCGGGGGGAGCTCCTACGAGCAGTACCTC. This encodes CASRSGGSSYEQYL.

This rearrangement joins TRBV6-6 to TRBJ1-1; a possible D gene is TRBD1 (6 bases). Per the germline V gene, CDR1 is MNHNY and CDR2 is SVGAGI (reference sequence). This CDR3 has 14 residues. V dropped 0 bases and J dropped 8 bases, with 13 bases sitting between them. Written as DNA, the CDR3 is TGTGCCAGCAGTTACTCGAATAAAGGGACAGAAGCTTTCTTT. This codes for CASSYSNKGTEAFF.

In DNA form, the CDR3 reads TGTGCCAGCAGCGCCCGGGACAGGGGCTACTACGAGCAGTACTTC. Protein product: CASSARDRGYYEQYF. This chain joins TRBV7-2 and TRBJ2-7; 10 bases match TRBD1. V was clipped by 5 bases and J by 3 bases; unmatched bases: 7. Germline values: CDR1 SGHTA, CDR2 FQGNSA. The CDR3 is 15 amino acids.

The rearrangement uses TRBV2 and TRBJ1-2, with 8 bases matching TRBD1. V lost 4 bases, J lost 8 bases, and 12 bases stayed unmatched. This CDR3 has 15 residues. Germline loops: CDR1 SNHLY, CDR2 FYNNEI. The CDR3 DNA follows: TGTGCCAGCAGTGTTGGGACAGGTCGGTCAAGGGGCTACACCTTC. Its translation is CASSVGTGRSRGYTF.

The chain couples TRBV6-1 to TRBJ2-7, with TRBD2 matching 12 bases. Germline V lookup: CDR1 MNHNS, CDR2 SASEGT. The CDR3 contains 14 residues. Losses at the gene ends were 6 bases for V and 4 bases for J; bases not matched to a gene: 4. CDR3 region: CASSTSGRTYEQYF. CDR3 bases: TGTGCCAGCAGCACTAGCGGGAGGACATACGAGCAGTACTTC.

The chain employs TRBV29-1 and TRBJ1-2; no reliable D call. The CDR3 totals 12 residues. V was clipped by 3 bases and J by 5 bases, with 10 bases between them. Germline values: CDR1 SQVTM, CDR2 ANQGSEA. The CDR3 DNA reads as TGCAGCGTTGAGTCCGGGAGATATGGCTACACCTTC. Its protein product is CSVESGRYGYTF.

The genes are TRBV27 and TRBJ1-5; tentative D call: TRBD1 (5 bases). The germline CDR1 and CDR2 sequences are MNHEY and SMNVEV (reference sequence). The ends were cut back, 0 bases at V and 2 bases at J, with 17 bases in the middle. This CDR3 comprises 18 residues. CDR3 in DNA: TGTGCCAGCAGTTTATCGGGGCATGTCCGGACGCGCAATCAGCCCCAGCATTTT. Translated: CASSLSGHVRTRNQPQHF.

The chain is built from TRBV14 and TRBJ1-4; D is unclear. There are 15 residues in the CDR3. The germline CDR1 and CDR2 sequences are SGHDN and FVKESK. V was cut by 2 bases and J by 6 bases, with 13 bases left in between. Here the CDR3 reads CASSQLGNRDEKLFF. For the CDR3, the DNA is TGTGCCAGCAGCCAACTCGGGAATCGGGATGAAAAACTGTTTTTT.

This sequence joins TRBV2 and TRBJ2-7; 11 bases fit TRBD1. This CDR3 spans 15 amino acids. J was trimmed by 4 bases and V by 4 bases; bases with no gene match: 6. The germline gives CDR1 SNHLY, CDR2 FYNNEI. CDR3 protein: CASSATGQGGYEQYF. The CDR3 DNA reads as TGTGCCAGCAGTGCCACGGGACAGGGGGGGTACGAGCAGTACTTC.

This chain links TRBV5-1 with TRBJ2-4, with a possible D match to TRBD1 (7 bases). The CDR3 contains 15 residues. Germline values: CDR1 SGHRS, CDR2 YFSETQ. The V and J ends lost 3 bases and 7 bases respectively, with 17 bases between them. CDR3 nucleotide sequence: TGCGCCAGCAGCTGGGGCACAGGGGAGGTCAACATTCAGTACTTC. The encoded protein is CASSWGTGEVNIQYF.

The chain couples TRBV28 to TRBJ2-1; 8 nucleotides match TRBD2. Looked up from germline, CDR1 is MDHEN and CDR2 is SYDVKM. The CDR3 length is 14 residues. Unmatched junction bases numbered 14, after V lost 10 bases and J lost 9 bases. In nucleotides, the CDR3 is TGTGCCACGGCCGTAGCGGGATTACGCGTTGAGCAGTTCTTC. It codes for CATAVAGLRVEQFF. The full variable domain, rest sourced from reference TRBV28 and TRBJ2-1, is DVKVTQSSRYLVKRTGEKVFLECVQDMDHENMFWYRQDPGLGLRLIYFSYDVKMKEKGDIPEGYSVSREKKERFSLILESASTNQTSMYLCATAVAGLRVEQFFGPGTRLTVL.

The chain recombines TRBV18 with TRBJ2-7; 8 bases agree with TRBD2. J gave up 5 bases and V 0 bases, and 9 bases lay outside the gene matches. The CDR3 consists of 16 residues. In germline, CDR1 is KGHSH, CDR2 LQKENI. The CDR3 bases are TGTGCCAGCTCACCACCCGGAGTAGCGGGAAGGAACGAGCAGTACTTC. It is translated as CASSPPGVAGRNEQYF.

CDR3 region: CASSLARIRDSDNQPQHF. As DNA, the CDR3 is TGTGCCAGCAGCTTAGCGAGGATTCGGGACAGCGATAATCAGCCCCAGCATTTT. The J gene is TRBJ1-5, the V gene TRBV7-6; 7 nucleotides match TRBD1. The CDR3 is 18 amino acids. Per germline, CDR1 SGHVS and CDR2 FNYEAQ. J gave up 4 bases and V 0 bases, and 12 bases lay outside the gene matches.

The V gene is TRBV7-8, the J gene TRBJ2-7; TRBD1 might be the D (5 bases). The ends were cut back, 3 bases at V and 4 bases at J, with 10 bases in the middle. CDR3 size: 13 residues. CDR1 and CDR2 (germline): SGHVS, FQNEAQ. In DNA form, the CDR3 reads TGTGCCAGCAGCTTGACCCAGGGTTACGAGCAGTACTTC. It translates to CASSLTQGYEQYF.

This rearrangement joins TRBV7-9 to TRBJ1-1; D might be TRBD1 (6 bases). The V gene's germline CDR1 is SEHNR and CDR2 FQNEAQ (reference sequence). The ends were cut back, 5 bases at V and 4 bases at J, with 17 bases in the middle. There are 15 residues in the CDR3. DNA for the CDR3: TGTGCCAGCAGCGAGACGGGGGGCGGCAGCACTGAAGCTTTCTTT. It specifies CASSETGGGSTEAFF.

The chain combines TRBV6-5 with TRBJ1-3; D is unresolved. The V and J ends lost 7 bases and 2 bases respectively, with 9 bases between them. The CDR3 extends over 13 amino acids. Germline lookup yields CDR1 MNHEY and CDR2 SVGAGI. In DNA, the CDR3 is TGTGCCAGCATCACTCCGGCTGGAAACACCATATATTTT. This gives the protein CASITPAGNTIYF.

This chain links TRBV5-1 with TRBJ2-1, with a possible D match to TRBD2 (5 bases). Per the germline V gene, CDR1 is SGHRS and CDR2 is YFSETQ. V was trimmed by 2 bases and J by 0 bases, leaving 9 bases between them. This CDR3 comprises 15 residues. The CDR3 DNA reads TGCGCCAGCAGCTTCAACGGAGGCTCCTACAATGAGCAGTTCTTC. Protein: CASSFNGGSYNEQFF.

The chain couples TRBV30 to TRBJ2-3; D may be TRBD2 (5 bases). Germline CDR1 reads GTSNPN; CDR2 reads SVGIG (reference sequence). Trimming took off 3 bases at V and 2 bases at J, with 15 bases between the two ends. The CDR3 is made up of 15 amino acids. CDR3 bases: TGTGCCTGGAGCCCACTAAGCGGAACCACAGATACGCAGTATTTT. Translation: CAWSPLSGTTDTQYF.

This sequence joins TRBV5-4 and TRBJ2-5, with D perhaps TRBD2 (5 bases). Trimming removed 2 bases from V and 4 bases from J, with 15 bases in between. Germline CDR1 SGHNT, CDR2 YYREEE (reference sequence). The CDR3 sequence is 15 residues long. The CDR3 bases are TGTGCCAGCAGCTTTGGGAGTAACAGCGCAGAGACCCAGTACTTC. It translates to CASSFGSNSAETQYF. Full variable domain (rest looked up from reference TRBV5-4 and TRBJ2-5): ETGVTQSPTHLIKTRGQQVTLRCSSQSGHNTVSWYQQALGQGPQFIFQYYREEENGRGNFPPRFSGLQFPNYSSELNVNALELDDSALYLCASSFGSNSAETQYFGPGTRLLVL.

The CDR3 is CASSLGGQATYEQYF. The CDR3 nucleotides are TGTGCCAGCTCACTAGGGGGACAGGCGACCTACGAGCAGTACTTC. The chain carries TRBV18 and TRBJ2-7; 8 positions match TRBD1. Losses at the gene ends were 4 bases for V and 2 bases for J; bases not matched to a gene: 7. This CDR3 has 15 residues. Germline CDR1 reads KGHSH; CDR2 reads LQKENI.

The chain has TRBV9 and TRBJ2-5; D may be TRBD2 (7 bases). The germline V gene encodes CDR1 SGDLS and CDR2 YYNGEE. The V gene lost 0 bases and the J gene lost 9 bases, with 18 bases spanning the gap. CDR3 size: 15 residues. This CDR3 is CASSVEGGGAGPQYF. The CDR3 coding sequence is TGTGCCAGCAGCGTAGAGGGGGGAGGGGCGGGACCCCAGTACTTC. The full variable domain, its missing parts supplied by reference TRBV9 and TRBJ2-5, is DSGVTQTPKHLITATGQRVTLRCSPRSGDLSVYWYQQSLDQGLQFLIQYYNGEERAKGNILERFSAQQFPDLHSELNLSSLELGDSALYFCASSVEGGGAGPQYFGPGTRLLVL.

This chain connects TRBV5-4 to TRBJ1-6; D may be TRBD1 (5 bases). There are 12 residues in the CDR3. Germline CDR1 is SGHNT and CDR2 is YYREEE (reference sequence). The V gene lost 5 bases and the J gene lost 10 bases, with 10 bases spanning the gap. CDR3 nucleotides: TGTGCCAGCAGTTCGACAGAGTCACCCCTCCACTTT. Translated: CASSSTESPLHF.

The V gene is TRBV5-4, the J gene TRBJ1-5; D might be TRBD1 (5 bases). Looked up from germline, CDR1 is SGHNT and CDR2 is YYREEE (reference sequence). V gave up 2 bases and J gave up 1 base, with 16 bases separating them. The CDR3 consists of 17 residues. CDR3 sequence: CASSFRDREGSNQPQHF. As DNA, the CDR3 is TGTGCCAGCAGCTTCAGGGACCGGGAGGGGAGCAATCAGCCCCAGCATTTT.

The chain uses TRBV5-5 and TRBJ1-2; D is possibly TRBD1 (6 bases). Germline CDR1 and CDR2: SGHKS and YYEKEE (reference sequence). The length of the CDR3 is 12 residues. Trimming left V 5 bases short and J 4 bases short, with 9 bases between. CDR3 region: CASSGQTYGYTF. As DNA, the CDR3 is TGTGCCAGCAGTGGACAGACCTATGGCTACACCTTC.

This chain uses TRBV2 with TRBJ2-1, with D perhaps matching TRBD2 (5 bases). Germline V CDR1 and CDR2: SNHLY, FYNNEI. The CDR3 is 13 amino acids. V lost 6 bases and J lost 11, with 17 bases in between. The CDR3 sequence: CASSGVRNYQQFF. The CDR3 DNA reads as TGTGCCAGCAGCGGGGTCCGGAACTATCAGCAGTTCTTC.